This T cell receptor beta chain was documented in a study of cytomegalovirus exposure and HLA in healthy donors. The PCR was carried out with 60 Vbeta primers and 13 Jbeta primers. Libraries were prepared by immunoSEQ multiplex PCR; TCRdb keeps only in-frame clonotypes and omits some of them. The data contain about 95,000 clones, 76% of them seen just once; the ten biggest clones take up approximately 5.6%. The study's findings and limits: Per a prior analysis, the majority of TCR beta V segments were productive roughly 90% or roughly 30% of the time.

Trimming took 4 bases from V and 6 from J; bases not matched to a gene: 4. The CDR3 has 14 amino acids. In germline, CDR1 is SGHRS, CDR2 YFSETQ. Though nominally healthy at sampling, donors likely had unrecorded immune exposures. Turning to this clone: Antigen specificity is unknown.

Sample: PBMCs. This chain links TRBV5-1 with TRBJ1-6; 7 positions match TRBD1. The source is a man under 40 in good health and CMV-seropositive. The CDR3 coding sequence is TGCGCCAGCAGCCCGGGACAGCCTAATTCACCCCTCCACTTT. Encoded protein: CASSPGQPNSPLHF.